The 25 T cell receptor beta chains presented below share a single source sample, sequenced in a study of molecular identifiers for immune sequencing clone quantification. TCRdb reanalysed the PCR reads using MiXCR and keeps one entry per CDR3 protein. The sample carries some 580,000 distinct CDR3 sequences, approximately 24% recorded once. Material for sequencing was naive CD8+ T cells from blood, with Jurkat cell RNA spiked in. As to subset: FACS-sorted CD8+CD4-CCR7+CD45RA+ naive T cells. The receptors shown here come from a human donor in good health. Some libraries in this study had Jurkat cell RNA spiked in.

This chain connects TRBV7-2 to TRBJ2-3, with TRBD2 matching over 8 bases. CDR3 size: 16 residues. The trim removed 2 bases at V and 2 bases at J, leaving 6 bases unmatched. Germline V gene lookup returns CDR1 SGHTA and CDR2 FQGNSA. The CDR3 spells CASSLPTAGDTDTQYF. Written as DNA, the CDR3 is TGTGCCAGCAGCTTACCGACAGCGGGGGACACAGATACGCAGTATTTT.

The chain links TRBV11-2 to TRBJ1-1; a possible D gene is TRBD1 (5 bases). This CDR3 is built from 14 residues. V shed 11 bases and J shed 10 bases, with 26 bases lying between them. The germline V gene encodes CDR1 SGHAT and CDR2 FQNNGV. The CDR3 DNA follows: TGTGCCCGCCGCTTATATCGGGGCAGCCCTGCAGCTTTCTTT. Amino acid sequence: CARRLYRGSPAAFF.

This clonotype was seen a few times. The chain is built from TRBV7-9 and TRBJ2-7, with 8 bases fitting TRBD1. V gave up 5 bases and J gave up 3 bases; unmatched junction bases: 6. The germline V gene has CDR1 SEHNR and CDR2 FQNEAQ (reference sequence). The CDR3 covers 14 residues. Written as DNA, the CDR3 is TGTGCCAGCAGCCCACCGGGACAGGACTACGAGCAGTACTTC. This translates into CASSPPGQDYEQYF.

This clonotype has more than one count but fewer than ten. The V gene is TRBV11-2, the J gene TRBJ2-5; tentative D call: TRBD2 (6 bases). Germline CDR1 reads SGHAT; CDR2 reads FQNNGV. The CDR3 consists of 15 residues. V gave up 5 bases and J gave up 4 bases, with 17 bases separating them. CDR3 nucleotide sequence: TGTGCCAGCAGCCACACCGGGGGAGAGGGAGAGACCCAGTACTTC. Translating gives CASSHTGGEGETQYF.

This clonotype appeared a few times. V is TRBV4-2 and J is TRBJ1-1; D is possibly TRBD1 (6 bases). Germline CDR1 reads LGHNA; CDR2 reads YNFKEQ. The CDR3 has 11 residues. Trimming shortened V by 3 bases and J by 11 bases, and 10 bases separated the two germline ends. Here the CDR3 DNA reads TGTGCCAGCAGCCAGCAGGGGTGGGCTTTCTTT. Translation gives CASSQQGWAFF.

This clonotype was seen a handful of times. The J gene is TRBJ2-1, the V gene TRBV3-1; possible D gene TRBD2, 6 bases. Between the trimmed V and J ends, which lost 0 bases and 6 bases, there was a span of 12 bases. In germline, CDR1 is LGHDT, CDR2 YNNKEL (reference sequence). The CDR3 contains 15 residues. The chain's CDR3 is CASSQDRWRGNEQFF. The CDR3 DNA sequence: TGTGCCAGCAGCCAAGATCGGTGGAGGGGCAATGAGCAGTTCTTC.

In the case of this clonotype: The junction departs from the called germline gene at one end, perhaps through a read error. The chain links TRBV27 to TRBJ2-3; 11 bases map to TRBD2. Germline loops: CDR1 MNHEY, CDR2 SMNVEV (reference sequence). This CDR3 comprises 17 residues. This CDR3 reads CAGSLLTSGGSTDTQYF. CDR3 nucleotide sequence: TGTGCCGGCAGCCTCCTCACTAGCGGGGGAAGCACAGATACGCAGTATTTT.

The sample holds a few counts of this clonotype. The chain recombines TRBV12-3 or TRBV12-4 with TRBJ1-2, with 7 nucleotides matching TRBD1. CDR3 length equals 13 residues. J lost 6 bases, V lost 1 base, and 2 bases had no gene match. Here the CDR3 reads CASSLGGGHGYTF. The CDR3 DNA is TGTGCCAGCAGTTTAGGAGGGGGCCATGGCTACACCTTC.

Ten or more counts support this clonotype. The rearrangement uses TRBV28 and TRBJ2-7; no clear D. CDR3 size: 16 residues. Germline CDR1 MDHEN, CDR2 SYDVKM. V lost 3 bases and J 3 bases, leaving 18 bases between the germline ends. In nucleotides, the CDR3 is TGTGCCAGCAGTTTTGATACTTCGGGTCCTAGCTACGAGCAGTACTTC. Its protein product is CASSFDTSGPSYEQYF.

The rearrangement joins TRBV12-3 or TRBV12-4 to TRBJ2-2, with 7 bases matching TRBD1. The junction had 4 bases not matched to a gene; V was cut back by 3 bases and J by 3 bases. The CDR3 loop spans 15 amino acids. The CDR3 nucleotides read TGTGCCAGCAGTTTCGCGACAGGGTACACCGGGGAGCTGTTTTTT. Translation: CASSFATGYTGELFF.

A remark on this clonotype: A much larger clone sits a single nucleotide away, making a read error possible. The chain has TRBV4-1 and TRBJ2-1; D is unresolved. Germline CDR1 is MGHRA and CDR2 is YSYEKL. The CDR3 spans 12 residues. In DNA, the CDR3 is TGCGCCCGCAGCCAATACCCCAATGAGCAGTTCTTC. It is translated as CARSQYPNEQFF.

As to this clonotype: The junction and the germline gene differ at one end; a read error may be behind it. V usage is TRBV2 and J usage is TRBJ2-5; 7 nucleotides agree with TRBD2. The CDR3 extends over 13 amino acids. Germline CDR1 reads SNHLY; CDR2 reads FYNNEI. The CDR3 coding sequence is TGTGCCAGCCGAGGACTAGACGAAGAGCCCCAGTACTTC. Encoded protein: CASRGLDEEPQYF.

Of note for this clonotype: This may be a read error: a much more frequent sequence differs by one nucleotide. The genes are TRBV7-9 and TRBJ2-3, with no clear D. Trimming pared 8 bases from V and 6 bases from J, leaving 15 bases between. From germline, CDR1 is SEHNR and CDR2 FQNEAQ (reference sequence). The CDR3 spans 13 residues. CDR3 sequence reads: CASFKAWADTQYF. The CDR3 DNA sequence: TGTGCCAGCTTCAAAGCATGGGCTGATACGCAGTATTTT.

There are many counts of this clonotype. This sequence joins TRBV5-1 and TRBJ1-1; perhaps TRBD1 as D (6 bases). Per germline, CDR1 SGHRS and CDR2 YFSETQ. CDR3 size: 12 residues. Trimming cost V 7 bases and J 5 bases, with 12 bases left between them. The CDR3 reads CASEGVGTEAFF. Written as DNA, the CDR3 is TGCGCCAGCGAGGGGGTCGGGACTGAAGCTTTCTTT.

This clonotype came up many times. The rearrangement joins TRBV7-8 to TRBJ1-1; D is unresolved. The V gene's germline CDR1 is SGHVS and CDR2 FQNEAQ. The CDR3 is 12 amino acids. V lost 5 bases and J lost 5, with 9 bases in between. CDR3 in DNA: TGTGCCAGCAGCCCAGGACGGACTGAAGCTTTCTTT. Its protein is CASSPGRTEAFF.

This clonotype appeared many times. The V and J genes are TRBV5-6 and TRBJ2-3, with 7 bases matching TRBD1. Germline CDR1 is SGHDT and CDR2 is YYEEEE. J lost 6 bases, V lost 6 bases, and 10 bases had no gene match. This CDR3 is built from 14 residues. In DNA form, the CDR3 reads TGTGCCAGCACTTTGAGGGGGCCCGGGGATACGCAGTATTTT. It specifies CASTLRGPGDTQYF.

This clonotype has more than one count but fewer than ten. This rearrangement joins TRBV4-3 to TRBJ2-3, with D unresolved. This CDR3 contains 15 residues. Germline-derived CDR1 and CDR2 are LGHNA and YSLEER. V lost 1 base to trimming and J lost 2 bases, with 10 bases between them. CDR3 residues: CASSQGEPTTDTQYF. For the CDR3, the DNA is TGCGCCAGCAGCCAAGGCGAGCCAACCACAGATACGCAGTATTTT.

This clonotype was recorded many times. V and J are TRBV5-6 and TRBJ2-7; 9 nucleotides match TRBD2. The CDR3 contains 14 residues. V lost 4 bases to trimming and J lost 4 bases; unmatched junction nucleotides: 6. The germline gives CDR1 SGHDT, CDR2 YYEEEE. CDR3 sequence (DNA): TGTGCCAGCAGCCGCGGACTAGCGTTTTACGAGCAGTACTTC. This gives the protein CASSRGLAFYEQYF.

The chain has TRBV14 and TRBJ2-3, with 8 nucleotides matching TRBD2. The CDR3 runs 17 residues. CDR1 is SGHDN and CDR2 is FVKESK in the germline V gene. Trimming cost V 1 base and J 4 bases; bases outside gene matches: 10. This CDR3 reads CASSQAPGAGGPDTQYF. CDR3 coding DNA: TGTGCCAGCAGCCAAGCTCCGGGGGCGGGGGGCCCAGATACGCAGTATTTT.

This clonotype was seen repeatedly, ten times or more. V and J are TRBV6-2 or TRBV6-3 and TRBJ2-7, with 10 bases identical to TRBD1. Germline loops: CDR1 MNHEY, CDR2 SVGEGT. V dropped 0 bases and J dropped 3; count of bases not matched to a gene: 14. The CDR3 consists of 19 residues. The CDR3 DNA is TGTGCCAGCAGTTACTCCACGAGTGGAACCGGGACAGGGGTCTACGAGCAGTACTTC. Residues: CASSYSTSGTGTGVYEQYF.

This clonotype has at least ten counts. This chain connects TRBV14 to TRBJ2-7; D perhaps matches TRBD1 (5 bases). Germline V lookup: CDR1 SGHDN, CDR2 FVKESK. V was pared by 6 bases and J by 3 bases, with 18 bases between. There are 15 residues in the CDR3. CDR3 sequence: CASSPHGERGYEQYF. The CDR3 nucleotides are TGTGCCAGCAGTCCGCATGGGGAAAGGGGCTACGAGCAGTACTTC.

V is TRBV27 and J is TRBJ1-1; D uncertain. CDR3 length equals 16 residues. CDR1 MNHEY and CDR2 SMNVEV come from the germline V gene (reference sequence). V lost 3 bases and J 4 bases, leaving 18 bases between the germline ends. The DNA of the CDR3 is TGTGCCAGCAGTTTTCGAAAACCTGGGCCGTTCACTGAAGCTTTCTTT. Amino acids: CASSFRKPGPFTEAFF.

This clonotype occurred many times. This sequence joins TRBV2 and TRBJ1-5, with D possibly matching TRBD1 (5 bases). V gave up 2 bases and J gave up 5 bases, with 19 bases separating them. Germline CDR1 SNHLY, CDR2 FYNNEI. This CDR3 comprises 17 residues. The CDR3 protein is CASSETRLGGSDQPQHF. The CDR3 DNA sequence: TGTGCCAGCAGTGAAACCCGCCTGGGGGGAAGCGATCAGCCCCAGCATTTT.

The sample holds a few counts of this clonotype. CDR3 coding DNA: TGCAGTGCTAGAGATCGCTCAGCGAGCCCCTACGAGCAGTACTTC. Amino acid sequence: CSARDRSASPYEQYF. The J gene is TRBJ2-7, the V gene TRBV20-1, with D unresolved. Germline V lookup: CDR1 DFQATT, CDR2 SNEGSKA (reference sequence). The CDR3 loop spans 15 amino acids. Trimming took 0 bases from V and 2 from J, leaving 14 bases between them.

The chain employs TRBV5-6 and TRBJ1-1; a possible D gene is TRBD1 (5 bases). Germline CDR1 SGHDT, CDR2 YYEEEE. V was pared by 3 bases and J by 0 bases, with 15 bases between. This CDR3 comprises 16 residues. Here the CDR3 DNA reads TGTGCCAGCAGCTCCCCAGACAGCCCTTTGAACACTGAAGCTTTCTTT. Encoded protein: CASSSPDSPLNTEAFF.